The entry that follows covers one T cell receptor beta chain sequence. These data come from a study of blood T cells in healthy people across ages. V was clipped by 1 base and J by 10 bases, with 7 bases between them. Germline CDR1 and CDR2: LGHDT and YNNKEL (reference sequence). The CDR3 consists of 12 residues. The second PCR ran 7 to 11 cycles with a sample-barcoded 5' primer and J-beta primers. Template switching added a 12-random-nucleotide identifier to every cDNA molecule. TCRdb redid the calling of the 5' RACE reads with MiXCR, one entry per CDR3 protein. The sample consists of more than 800,000 distinct CDR3 sequences, 40% to 45% of them appearing once.

The clonotype was recovered from a woman aged 55-70 years in good health. Sequencing input: blood. This chain connects TRBV3-1 to TRBJ1-4; no clear D. CDR3 in DNA: TGTGCCAGCAGCCAAGCGGACGGAAAACTGTTTTTT. Protein: CASSQADGKLFF. Together with reference TRBV3-1 and TRBJ1-4, the CDR3 gives the full variable domain: DTAVSQTPKYLVTQMGNDKSIKCEQNLGHDTMYWYKQDSKKFLKIMFSYNNKELIINETVPNRFSPKSPDKAHLNLHINSLELGDSAVYFCASSQADGKLFFGSGTQLSVL.